This entry lists 6 T cell receptor beta chains sequenced from one sample in a study of PD-L1 blockade in urothelial cancer. Regarding time point: peripheral blood 6 weeks after treatment start. Assay used: immunoSEQ multiplex PCR; TCRdb lists only in-frame clones, some missing. The sample yields some 120,000 clones, about 89% seen once. Sequences were derived from PBMCs, sampled around atezolizumab (anti-PD-L1) treatment. The receptors here all came from a man in his 60s with urothelial cancer.

V usage is TRBV11-2 and J usage is TRBJ2-1; 8 bases match TRBD2. The V and J ends lost 6 bases and 0 bases, in that order; junction bases with no gene match: 10. From germline, CDR1 is SGHAT and CDR2 FQNNGV. The CDR3 is 17 amino acids. The CDR3 coding sequence is TGTGCCAGCAGTCACACGGGGGGGAGCAGCTCCTACAATGAGCAGTTCTTC. Protein sequence: CASSHTGGSSSYNEQFF.

This rearrangement joins TRBV28 to TRBJ1-2, with D hard to call. Germline values: CDR1 MDHEN, CDR2 SYDVKM. The CDR3 has 15 residues. Deletions cut 6 bases from V and 4 bases from J, with 18 bases between. This CDR3 is CASSTGGGDPYGYTF. DNA for the CDR3: TGTGCCAGCAGCACGGGCGGCGGGGATCCCTATGGCTACACCTTC.

V is TRBV6-5 and J is TRBJ2-7; 7 bases line up with TRBD1. The CDR3 totals 15 residues. V shed 2 bases and J 7 bases; nucleotides not matched to a gene: 11. Per germline, CDR1 MNHEY and CDR2 SVGAGI. The CDR3 region is CASSYRAAGGKEQYF. CDR3 DNA sequence: TGTGCCAGCAGTTACCGGGCGGCAGGGGGTAAAGAGCAGTACTTC.

This chain uses TRBV5-4 with TRBJ1-2; 9 bases align to TRBD1. J gave up 6 bases and V 4 bases, and 1 base lay outside the gene matches. CDR3 length: 12 amino acids. The V gene's germline CDR1 is SGHNT and CDR2 YYREEE (reference sequence). CDR3 bases: TGTGCCAGCAGCCGGGACAGGGATGGCTACACCTTC. This codes for CASSRDRDGYTF.

The chain is built from TRBV6-4 and TRBJ2-7; 8 bases match TRBD1. With V trimmed by 3 bases and J by 6 bases, 7 bases remained unmatched. From germline, CDR1 is MRHNA and CDR2 SNTAGT. This CDR3 spans 14 amino acids. As DNA, the CDR3 is TGTGCCAGCAGTGAAACCCAGGGGGCAAGCGAGCAGTACTTC. This gives the protein CASSETQGASEQYF.

The chain recombines TRBV7-9 with TRBJ1-2; D uncertain. The V gene lost 4 bases and the J gene lost 3 bases, with 12 bases spanning the gap. The germline V gene encodes CDR1 SEHNR and CDR2 FQNEAQ (reference sequence). This CDR3 spans 14 amino acids. The CDR3 loop reads CASSSAVWDYGYTF. CDR3 DNA: TGTGCCAGCAGCTCCGCGGTTTGGGACTATGGCTACACCTTC. The whole variable domain, filled in from reference TRBV7-9 and TRBJ1-2, reads DTGVSQNPRHKITKRGQNVTFRCDPISEHNRLYWYRQTLGQGPEFLTYFQNEAQLEKSRLLSDRFSAERPKGSFSTLEIQRTEQGDSAMYLCASSSAVWDYGYTFGSGTRLTVV.